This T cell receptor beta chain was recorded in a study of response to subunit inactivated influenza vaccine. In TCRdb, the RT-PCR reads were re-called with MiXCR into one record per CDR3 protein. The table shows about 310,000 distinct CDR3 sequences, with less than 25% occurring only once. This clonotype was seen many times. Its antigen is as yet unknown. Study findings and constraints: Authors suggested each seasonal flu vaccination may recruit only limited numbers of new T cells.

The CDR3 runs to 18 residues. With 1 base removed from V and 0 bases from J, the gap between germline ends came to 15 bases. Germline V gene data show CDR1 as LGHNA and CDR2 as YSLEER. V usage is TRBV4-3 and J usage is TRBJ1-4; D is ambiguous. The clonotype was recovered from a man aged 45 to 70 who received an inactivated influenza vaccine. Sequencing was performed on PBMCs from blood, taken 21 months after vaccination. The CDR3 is CASSQGTLTLATNEKLFF. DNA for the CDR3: TGCGCCAGCAGCCAAGGGACCTTAACTCTTGCAACTAATGAAAAACTGTTTTTT.